This T cell receptor (beta chain) was captured by sequencing in a study of T cells after yellow fever vaccination. Study results and limitations: The appearance of a small share of clonotypes in both CD4 and CD8 compartments was observed.

This CDR3 has 12 residues. Per the germline V gene, CDR1 is DFQATT and CDR2 is SNEGSKA (reference sequence). V was pared by 6 bases and J by 4 bases, with 10 bases between. The sample holds many counts of this clonotype. What it binds is unknown. TCRdb passed the 5' RACE reads through MiXCR, listing each CDR3 protein once. There are roughly 300,000 distinct CDR3 sequences in the sample; roughly 7% occur only once, and roughly a sixth lies in the top ten. The sequence came from a man between 18 and 29 years old who received the YFV17D yellow fever vaccine. J is TRBJ2-1 and V is TRBV20-1; no clear D. The sample in question was PBMCs, obtained roughly 47 days after the first yellow fever vaccination. CDR3 DNA sequence: TGCAGTGCCGCTACCTCATACAATGAGCAGTTCTTC. Protein sequence: CSAATSYNEQFF.